This TCR beta chain emerged from a study of radiotherapy plus CTLA-4 blockade in lung cancer. Study overall: Of all patients, more than 15% responded objectively and approximately 31% showed disease control.

Trimming removed 6 bases from V and 1 base from J, with 17 bases in between. The V gene's germline CDR1 is SGHTS and CDR2 YDEGEE. The CDR3 sequence is 15 residues long. Sequencing was performed with immunoSEQ multiplex PCR; in TCRdb, only in-frame clones are kept and a portion is missing. Of over 14,000 clones listed, 72% are singletons. The sample was peripheral blood, taken from a patient treated with radiotherapy plus ipilimumab. The chain joins TRBV5-8 to TRBJ2-7, with D possibly TRBD1 on 6 matching bases. This sequence was found in a human donor with non-small cell lung cancer whose response to radiotherapy plus ipilimumab could not be evaluated. Written as DNA, the CDR3 is TGTGCCAGCATCTACCACCCCGGGACATCCTACGAGCAGTACGTC. This gives the protein CASIYHPGTSYEQYV.